This T cell receptor beta chain was sequenced for a study of read filtering for tumor transcriptome and immune sequencing (dated by TCRdb to the early 2020s). Broadly, across the study: Of the patients in the cohort, approximately 17 were male and 14 were female, and their mean age was approximately 71 years, with a range of about 47 to 80. Using the same bone marrow samples, the study ran both targeted immune repertoire sequencing and bulk whole-transcriptome sequencing and then compared the TCR repertoires from each method. After DNase treatment, whole-transcriptome libraries were prepared with the TruSeq RNA Access Library Prep Kit. One of the main goals was to work out a read-filtering strategy for immune repertoire data, in particular whether clonotypes backed by only a single read should be removed. By revised international staging, under 10 patients were R-ISS I, approximately 15 were R-ISS II and roughly seven were R-ISS III. TCR-region mapped reads per sample ranged from about 3.5 to 11 million with IR-seq versus only about 75 to 1,400 with RNA-seq.

TCR libraries were built from roughly 370 ng RNA with the Immunoverse kit, using molecular barcoded adaptors covering alpha/delta and beta/gamma chains. The same RNA used for transcriptome sequencing was used for TCR library preparation. TCR libraries were sequenced on an Illumina HiSeq 4000 with 2 x 150 cycles. On the study's bioinformatics: With MiXCR, TCR reads were aligned to human V, D, J and C references and assembled into CDR3 clonotypes, with quality filtering and error correction included. The tcR package in R was used for analysis of clonotype counts and gene usage diversity. For inspection of raw mapping reads, RNA-seq reads were mapped by STAR aligner version 2.5.3a onto GRCh37 of the human genome. IR-seq fastq files were randomly downsampled with Seqtk 1.3 to test the effect of sequencing depth on detected clonotypes. The public reads were run again by TCRdb, first through fastp at Q25 and then through MiXCR, and only productive beta chains were kept. Each CDR3 protein gets just one entry, which takes the most common genes and DNA from the rows behind it. Clone size and V and J calls follow TCRdb, not the original study. For this sample the table gives 90,000 to 95,000 distinct CDR3 sequences, of which 20% to 25% were detected only once. Of the sample, roughly 11% is held by the ten largest clones.

Each patient had bone marrow sampled at the time of active disease. Ficoll-Hypaque density gradient centrifugation was used to isolate the bone marrow mononuclear cells. Myeloma plasma cells were removed and CD138-negative cells were obtained by negative selection following labeling with CD138 magnetic microbeads on a MACS separator. Purity of the isolated cells was checked by flow cytometry on an Attune NxT using CD138 antibodies. Total RNA was extracted using TRIzol reagent and was quantified on a NanoDrop spectrophotometer. Paired RNA-seq and IR-seq were performed on the CD138-negative bone marrow sample of each patient. The V end gives up 3 bases and the J end 4 bases, leaving 3 bases in the junction not matched to a gene. CDR3 length: 15 amino acids, cysteine to phenylalanine. The retained sequence is limited to the CDR3, 45 bases, with the frame set at the first base. CDR1 and CDR2 were assigned from the germline V gene as SGHTA and FQGTGA.

Many counts were recorded for this clonotype. Its antigen specificity is not known. No base qualities exist here, and no much larger clone lies one base off it. Results and caveats for the whole study, not just this receptor: The correlation between IR-seq and RNA-seq shared clonotype proportions rose when single-read clonotypes were removed. In IR-seq, single-read clonotypes were approximately 82% of clonotypes but approximately 3.7% of total reads; in RNA-seq they were 60% to 75% of clonotypes and around 40% of reads. IR-seq captured clonotypes at much higher depth and more reliably than RNA-seq, and smaller IR-seq throughput sufficed to identify most shared clonotypes. The sorted CD138-negative fraction was a mixed bone marrow immune population, not purified T cells.

The clonotype originates from a donor at least 40 years old with multiple myeloma. The rearranged chain carries TRBV7-3 and TRBJ2-3; 11 central nucleotides agree with TRBD2. Material for sequencing was a population of CD138-negative cells sorted from bone marrow. The cell subset or site label corresponds to: bone marrow mononuclear cells depleted of CD138+ plasma/myeloma cells by negative magnetic selection. The sequenced DNA is TGTGCCAGCAGCTTGATAGCGGGGGGGCCAGATACGCAGTATTTT. It translates to CASSLIAGGPDTQYF.